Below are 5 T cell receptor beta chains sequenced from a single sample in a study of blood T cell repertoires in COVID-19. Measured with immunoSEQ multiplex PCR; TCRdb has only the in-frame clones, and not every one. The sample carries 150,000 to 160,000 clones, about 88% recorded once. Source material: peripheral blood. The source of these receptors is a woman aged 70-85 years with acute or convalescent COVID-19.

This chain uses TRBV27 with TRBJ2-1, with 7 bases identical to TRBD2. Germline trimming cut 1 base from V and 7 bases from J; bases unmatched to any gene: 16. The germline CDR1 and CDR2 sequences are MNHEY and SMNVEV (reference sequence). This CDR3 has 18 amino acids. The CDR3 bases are TGTGCCAGCAGTTTATTCAGCGTAAGGGCAGCGGGGTTAAATGAGCAGTTCTTC. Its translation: CASSLFSVRAAGLNEQFF.

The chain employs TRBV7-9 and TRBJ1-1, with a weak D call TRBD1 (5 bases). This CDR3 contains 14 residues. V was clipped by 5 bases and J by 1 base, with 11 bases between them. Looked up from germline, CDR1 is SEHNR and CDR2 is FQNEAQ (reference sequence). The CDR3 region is CASSLYQGNTEAFF. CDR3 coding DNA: TGTGCCAGCAGCCTTTACCAGGGGAACACTGAAGCTTTCTTT.

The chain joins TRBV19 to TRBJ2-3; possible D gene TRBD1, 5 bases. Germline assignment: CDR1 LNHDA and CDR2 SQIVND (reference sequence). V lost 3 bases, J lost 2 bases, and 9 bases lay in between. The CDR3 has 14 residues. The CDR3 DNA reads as TGTGCCAGTAGTATGGGGCGGTTCACAGATACGCAGTATTTT. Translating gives CASSMGRFTDTQYF.

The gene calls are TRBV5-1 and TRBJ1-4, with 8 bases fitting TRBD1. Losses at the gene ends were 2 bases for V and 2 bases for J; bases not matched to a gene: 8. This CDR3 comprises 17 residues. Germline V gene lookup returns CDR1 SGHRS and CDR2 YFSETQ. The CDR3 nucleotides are TGCGCCAGCAGCTTTAAAGGACAGGGTTTTACTAATGAAAAACTGTTTTTT. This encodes CASSFKGQGFTNEKLFF.

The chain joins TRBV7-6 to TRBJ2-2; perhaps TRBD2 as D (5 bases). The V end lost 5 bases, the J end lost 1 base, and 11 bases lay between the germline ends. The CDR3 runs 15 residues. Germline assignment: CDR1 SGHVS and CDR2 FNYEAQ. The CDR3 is CASSTERWNTGELFF. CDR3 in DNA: TGTGCCAGCAGCACAGAGCGGTGGAACACCGGGGAGCTGTTTTTT.